This note documents a single TCR beta chain sequence. This clone was detected only once. The target of this receptor is not known. Base qualities were left out, and no much larger clone turns up one base away. TCRbeta CDR3 regions were amplified from genomic DNA by means of the immunoSEQ Assay, a bias-controlled multiplex PCR. Turning to the authors' computational methods: Within the assay, amplification of reference gene primers was used to estimate how many nucleated cells each sample contained. To quantify the absolute abundance of each unique TCRbeta CDR3 rearrangement, sequence reads were collapsed and filtered. For each sample, productive Simpson clonality was calculated by taking the square root of Simpson's diversity index across productive rearrangements. Drawn from immuneACCESS, this table holds only the in-frame rearrangements with V and J called that TCRdb kept. Clones are partly lost; checked studies trace under half to an unresolved V gene and leave the rest unexplained. Clone size and V and J calls were adopted from that table, with D and trimming inferred from the DNA. Present in this sample are around 180,000 clones, 86% of which were seen just once. The ten largest clones represent over 7% of the sample.

In the prospective study, participants were 18 to 89 years old, resided in about two dozen geographic areas of the United States, and were enrolled through a virtual design. To assign participants to cohorts, the prospective study relied on clinical history that participants themselves reported in a screening survey and a study questionnaire. ImmuneRACE Cohort 3 recovered participants were defined by two consecutive negative NP/OP PCR tests, healthcare professional clearance, or symptom resolution. In the prospective study, whole blood, serum and a nasopharyngeal or oropharyngeal swab were collected from each participant by mobile phlebotomists. Additional blood draws and questionnaires over a 2-month period could optionally be provided by prospective study participants. Prospective study blood samples were shipped either frozen or at room temperature before DNA extraction. V and J lose 3 bases and 6 bases, and a span of 14 bases separates them. From the cysteine through the phenylalanine, the CDR3 covers 15 amino acids. Only the CDR3 portion is preserved as DNA: 45 bases, with reading frame beginning at the first base. The germline V gene yields MNHNS for CDR1 and SASEGT for CDR2.

This sample was included in a study of blood T cell repertoires in COVID-19 (dated by TCRdb to 2020 to 2022). In the study overall: Samples covering the acute and convalescent phases of COVID-19 were provided by collaborators in the United States, Italy and Spain. The material from the prospective study consisted of cDNA or gDNA derived from T cells, B-cell-depleted T cells, or PBMCs. Subjects who had been exposed to COVID-19, were actively infected with it, or had recovered from it provided the deeply sampled blood TCRbeta repertoires that made up the dataset. The repertoires were made available in a free public database intended to serve as a resource for research on the immune response to SARS-CoV-2. The samples were drawn from two sources: the first 160 participants of the ongoing ImmuneRACE study, and over 950 subjects contributed by 6 global collaborators. A de-identified subject ID, COVID-19 status, age in years and sex were almost always included in the sample metadata. Where available, HLA class I and class II types were obtained from metadata supplied by the sample provider rather than from assay-based typing.

On the study overall, not on this receptor specifically: The quantity of clinical and demographic metadata differed by source and by participant and was supplied without curation.

The specimen sequenced was PBMCs or T cells enriched from blood (not recorded which). The clonotype originates from a woman aged 25 to 39 who had recovered from COVID-19. The rearrangement combines TRBV6-1 with TRBJ2-2; D gene: possibly TRBD2, on 6 matching bases. The nucleotide sequence is TGTGCCAGCAGTGACGGTGGGGGGACGGCCGGGGAGCTGTTTTTT. This gives the protein CASSDGGGTAGELFF.